These T cell receptor beta chains were read from a single sample in a study of post-analysis software for immune sequencing data. Each CDR3 protein is one row after TCRdb ran MiXCR on the PCR reads. The data contain some 800,000 distinct CDR3 sequences, around 46% of them singletons. The source material was blood. The source of these receptors is a girl aged 5 to 17 with multiple sclerosis. Each CDR3 is given with its conserved first and last residue. The D gene is left open where the match is weak. Not every row has a clone size; where given, it reads once, few, many or a size class.

d_gene	v_gene	j_gene	abundance	CDR3aa	CDR3nt
NA	TRBV11-2	TRBJ2-3	few	CASSTGRSLQQYF	TGTGCCAGCAGCACAGGCCGTAGCCTCCAACAGTATTTT
NA	TRBV28	TRBJ1-4	NA	CASSLPGAGANEKLFF	TGTGCCAGCAGTTTACCCGGGGCAGGGGCGAATGAAAAACTGTTTTTT
NA	TRBV5-1	TRBJ2-1	NA	CASSRDGNVNNEQFF	TGCGCCAGCAGCAGGGACGGAAACGTAAACAATGAGCAGTTCTTC
NA	TRBV6-2/TRBV6-3	TRBJ2-3	few	CASSYMDGTQYF	TGTGCCAGCAGTTACATGGATGGTACGCAGTATTTT
TRBD1	TRBV6-5	TRBJ2-3	few	CASSPGTGILDTQYF	TGTGCCAGCAGCCCCGGGACAGGAATTCTAGATACGCAGTATTTT
NA	TRBV7-2	TRBJ2-5	few	CASSLYGGFGYQETQYF	TGTGCCAGCAGCTTATATGGAGGGTTCGGGTATCAAGAGACCCAGTACTTC
NA	TRBV4-3	TRBJ2-4	NA	CASSQGAGRNIQYF	TGCGCCAGCAGCCAAGGGGCAGGTCGAAACATTCAGTACTTC
TRBD1	TRBV19	TRBJ2-7	NA	CASKPTGLYEQYF	TGTGCCAGTAAACCGACAGGGCTATACGAGCAGTACTTC
TRBD2	TRBV28	TRBJ2-3	NA	CASRFGLAGLTDTQYF	TGTGCCAGCAGGTTTGGACTAGCGGGACTGACAGATACGCAGTATTTT
TRBD1	TRBV5-5	TRBJ2-5	NA	CASSSTTDRGQYF	TGTGCCAGCAGCTCAACCACCGACAGGGGACAGTACTTC
NA	TRBV4-1	TRBJ2-1	NA	CASSQPRAHYNEQFF	TGCGCCAGCAGCCAACCTAGAGCCCACTACAATGAGCAGTTCTTC
NA	TRBV4-3	TRBJ1-4	NA	CASSQDLGKNEKLFF	TGCGCCAGCAGCCAAGATCTGGGGAAAAATGAAAAACTGTTTTTT
TRBD2	TRBV6-1	TRBJ2-3	NA	CASSEGTSDTDTQYF	TGTGCCAGCAGTGAAGGGACTAGTGACACAGATACGCAGTATTTT
TRBD1	TRBV29-1	TRBJ1-2	once	CSVERTGIYGYTF	TGCAGCGTTGAAAGGACAGGGATTTATGGCTACACCTTC
NA	TRBV7-2	TRBJ2-7	NA	CASSLSQGGGRHEQYF	TGTGCCAGCAGCTTGTCTCAGGGGGGAGGGCGGCACGAGCAGTACTTC
TRBD2	TRBV10-3	TRBJ2-1	NA	CASRRIAGGTYNEQFF	TGTGCCAGCAGACGTATAGCGGGGGGCACCTACAATGAGCAGTTCTTC